This is a list of T cell receptor beta chains from one sample in a study of OX40 agonist ivuxolimab in advanced cancers. Assay used: immunoSEQ multiplex PCR; TCRdb lists only in-frame clones, some missing. The data show around 100,000 clones, nearly 90% seen once. The sequencing here drew on CD4+ or CD8+ T cells sorted from blood, taken in a trial of the OX40 agonist ivuxolimab. The receptors derive from an adult with an advanced solid tumor such as melanoma, head and neck, liver or kidney cancer. The CDR3 runs from the conserved cysteine through the conserved F or W.

J gene,V gene,CDR3 protein
TRBJ2-2,TRBV6-1,CATGGGAGTGELFF
TRBJ2-4,TRBV7-8,CASSLEASGRVGNIQYF
TRBJ2-1,TRBV19,CASSSGGSSEQFF
TRBJ1-1,TRBV29-1,CSARQGLGTEAFF
TRBJ1-1,TRBV6-1,CASEDRGGTEAFF
TRBJ2-4,TRBV28,CASSPHQGVPAKNIQYF
TRBJ2-2,TRBV6-5,CASRGVGELFF
TRBJ1-1,TRBV6-5,CASIARGPRNTEAFF
TRBJ2-1,TRBV6-5,CASSYSSGQGEQFF
TRBJ1-1,TRBV30,CASKRGPGTEAFF
TRBJ2-7,TRBV27,CASTQWGSYEQYF
TRBJ2-1,TRBV6-1,CASTGARGYNEQFF
TRBJ2-3,TRBV9,CASSVGGGFTDTQYF
TRBJ2-7,TRBV5-1,CASSPDGLSSYEQYF
TRBJ1-2,TRBV19,CASSNYGTGVGYTF
TRBJ2-5,TRBV5-1,CASSFGGQGETQYF
TRBJ2-1,TRBV14,CASSQQGYEQFF
TRBJ1-1,TRBV28,CASSLIAGRAEAFF
TRBJ2-2,TRBV6-4,CASSETSVLNTGELFF
TRBJ1-1,TRBV5-1,CASSLWANTEAFF
TRBJ2-2,TRBV30,CAWTPPRGGYTGELFF
TRBJ2-2,TRBV19,CASSPWGSSAGELFF
TRBJ1-1,TRBV28,CASSYGGPGVTAFF
TRBJ1-1,TRBV6-1,CASSEALSEAFF
TRBJ2-3,TRBV7-3,CASSEGTRVHTQYF
TRBJ2-5,TRBV20-1,CSAMRQETQYF
TRBJ1-5,TRBV28,CASSSGAQNQPQHF
TRBJ1-4,TRBV7-9,CASSPQGLASNEKLFF
TRBJ1-5,TRBV7-2,CASSLRAPSQPQHF
TRBJ2-7,TRBV2,CANTGGIYEQYF
TRBJ1-3,TRBV10-2,CASKSNRAGNTIYF
TRBJ2-7,TRBV2,CASGRDGGTYEQYF
TRBJ2-7,TRBV10-3,CAISESVRVVDEQYF
TRBJ1-5,TRBV23-1,CASSLPAPSGQPQHF
TRBJ1-3,TRBV30,CAWSHVGTVGNTIYF
TRBJ2-7,TRBV5-4,CASSLGTGAYEQYF
TRBJ2-7,TRBV7-2,CATRGPYEQYF
TRBJ1-2,TRBV28,CASSLPQGSARVYGYTF
TRBJ1-3,TRBV7-8,CASSPGTGGVWNTIYF
TRBJ2-5,TRBV27,CASRGHKETQYF
TRBJ1-1,TRBV30,CAWTPQGREASEAFF
TRBJ1-6,TRBV14,CASSQLAGGNSPLHF
TRBJ2-7,TRBV29-1,CSVENRDRSYEQYF
TRBJ2-5,TRBV11-3,CASSLGDRGGETQYF
TRBJ2-7,TRBV7-3,CASSLSRGADEQYF
TRBJ2-1,TRBV21-1,CASSKSKKAYNEQFF
TRBJ1-1,TRBV7-9,CASSLLGFEAFF
TRBJ1-4,TRBV6-6,CASSSTGREEKLFF
TRBJ2-2,TRBV5-4,CASSFGGGTGELFF
TRBJ2-3,TRBV30,CAWSALAGAKDTQYF
TRBJ1-2,TRBV29-1,CSVHSNYGYTF
TRBJ2-5,TRBV7-9,CASSLVADAIWAQYF
TRBJ2-2,TRBV19,CASRATTNTGELFF